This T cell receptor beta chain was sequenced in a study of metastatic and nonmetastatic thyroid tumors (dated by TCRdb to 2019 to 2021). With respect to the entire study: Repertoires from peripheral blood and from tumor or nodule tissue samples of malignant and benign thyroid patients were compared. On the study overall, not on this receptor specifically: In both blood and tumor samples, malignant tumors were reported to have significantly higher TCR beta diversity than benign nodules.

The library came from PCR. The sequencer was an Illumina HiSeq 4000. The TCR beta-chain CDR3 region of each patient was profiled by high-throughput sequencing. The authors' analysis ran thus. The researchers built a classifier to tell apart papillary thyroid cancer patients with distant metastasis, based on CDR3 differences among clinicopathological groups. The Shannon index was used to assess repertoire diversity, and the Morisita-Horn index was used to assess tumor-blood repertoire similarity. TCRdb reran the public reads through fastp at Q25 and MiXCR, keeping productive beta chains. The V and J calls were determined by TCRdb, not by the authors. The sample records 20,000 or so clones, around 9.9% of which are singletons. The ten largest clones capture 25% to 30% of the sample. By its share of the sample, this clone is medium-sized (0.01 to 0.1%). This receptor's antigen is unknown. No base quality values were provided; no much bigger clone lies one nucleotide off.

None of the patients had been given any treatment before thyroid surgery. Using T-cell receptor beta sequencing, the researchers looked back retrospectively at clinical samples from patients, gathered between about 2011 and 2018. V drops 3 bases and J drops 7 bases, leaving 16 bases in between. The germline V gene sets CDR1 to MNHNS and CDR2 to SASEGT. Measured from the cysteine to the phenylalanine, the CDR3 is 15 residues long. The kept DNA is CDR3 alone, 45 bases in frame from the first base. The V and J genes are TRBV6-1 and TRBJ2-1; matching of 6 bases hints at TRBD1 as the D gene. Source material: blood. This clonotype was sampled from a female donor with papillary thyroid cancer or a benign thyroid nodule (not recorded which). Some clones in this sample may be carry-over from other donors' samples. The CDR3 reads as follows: CASSDDGQRLNEQFF. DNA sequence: TGTGCCAGCAGTGATGATGGACAGAGATTAAATGAGCAGTTCTTC.